This T cell receptor beta chain stems from a study of blood T cell repertoires in COVID-19. Between the trimmed V and J ends, which lost 6 bases and 3 bases, there was a span of 14 bases. Germline values: CDR1 KGHSH, CDR2 LQKENI. The CDR3 sequence is 15 residues long. Profiling relied on immunoSEQ multiplex PCR, and the TCRdb table lists in-frame clones only, not all of them. In the table there are tens of thousands of clones, 80% to 95% of which are singletons. The sample taken for sequencing was peripheral blood. The clonotype was recovered from a man aged 50 or older with active COVID-19. The chain combines TRBV18 with TRBJ1-4; D is possibly TRBD1 (5 bases). CDR3 region: CASSGDSFANEKLFF. CDR3 sequence (DNA): TGTGCCAGCTCGGGTGACAGCTTCGCTAATGAAAAACTGTTTTTT.